The 32 T cell receptor beta chains below were found in one sample sequenced in a study of T cells after yellow fever vaccination. MiXCR was run by TCRdb on the 5' RACE reads, yielding one entry per CDR3 protein. This sample yields roughly 520,000 distinct CDR3 sequences, of which about a fifth are seen a single time; 16% belongs to the top ten. The sequences come from PBMCs, collected roughly 23 days after the first yellow fever vaccination. The source of these receptors is a young man who received the YFV17D yellow fever vaccine.

This clonotype showed up just a few times. DNA for the CDR3: TGTGCCAGCAGTGACTCGAGGGGGGTCTCCACCGGGGAGCTGTTTTTT. Translating gives CASSDSRGVSTGELFF. This chain joins TRBV6-4 and TRBJ2-2; tentatively, D is TRBD1 or TRBD2 (6 bases each). CDR3 size: 16 residues. From germline, CDR1 is MRHNA and CDR2 SNTAGT. Trimming left V 0 bases short and J 4 bases short, with 12 bases between.

This clonotype was seen a few times. The chain uses TRBV6-1 and TRBJ1-4; D might be TRBD1 (5 bases). This CDR3 spans 14 amino acids. Germline CDR1 is MNHNS and CDR2 is SASEGT. Trimming left V 5 bases short and J 2 bases short, with 9 bases between. For the CDR3, the DNA is TGTGCCAGCAGTCTGGGACTGACTAATGAAAAACTGTTTTTT. It translates to CASSLGLTNEKLFF.

V is TRBV20-1 and J is TRBJ2-3; possible D gene TRBD2, 5 bases. The CDR3 sequence is 15 residues long. The V end lost 0 bases, the J end lost 6 bases, and 16 bases lay between the germline ends. Germline CDR1 and CDR2: DFQATT and SNEGSKA (reference sequence). The CDR3 nucleotides are TGCAGTGCTAGAGATACCCGGGGTTATGGGGATACGCAGTATTTT. As protein: CSARDTRGYGDTQYF.

This clonotype came up many times. The chain uses TRBV6-5 and TRBJ2-1, with D uncertain. Looked up from germline, CDR1 is MNHEY and CDR2 is SVGAGI. The CDR3 sequence is 11 residues long. The ends were cut back, 0 bases at V and 7 bases at J, with 1 base in the middle. This chain's CDR3 is CASSYSNEQFF. The CDR3 DNA reads as TGTGCCAGCAGTTACTCGAATGAGCAGTTCTTC.

The rearrangement links TRBV19 to TRBJ2-1, with D uncertain. From germline, CDR1 is LNHDA and CDR2 SQIVND (reference sequence). This CDR3 is 13 amino acids long. Trimming took 2 bases from V and 5 from J, leaving 7 bases between them. CDR3 nucleotide sequence: TGTGCCAGTAGTATACGACTGAACAATGAGCAGTTCTTC. It encodes CASSIRLNNEQFF.

The table lists this clonotype with a few counts. J is TRBJ2-5 and V is TRBV7-6; D gene ambiguous. The V gene lost 3 bases and the J gene lost 2 bases, with 13 bases spanning the gap. Germline CDR1 is SGHVS and CDR2 is FNYEAQ. This CDR3 comprises 15 residues. As DNA, the CDR3 is TGTGCCAGCAGCTTGGGTCCTAGATATCAAGAGACCCAGTACTTC. Translated, it gives CASSLGPRYQETQYF.

The chain links TRBV7-9 to TRBJ1-5; 7 nucleotides agree with TRBD1. The V and J ends lost 5 bases and 6 bases, in that order; junction bases with no gene match: 13. This CDR3 has 16 amino acids. Per germline, CDR1 SEHNR and CDR2 FQNEAQ (reference sequence). CDR3: CASSDTKDRVGQPQHF. The CDR3 DNA reads as TGTGCCAGCAGCGACACAAAAGACAGGGTGGGTCAGCCCCAGCATTTT.

This chain connects TRBV29-1 to TRBJ2-5; D unresolved. CDR1 is SQVTM, CDR2 ANQGSEA, per germline. V shed 0 bases and J shed 0 bases, with 11 bases lying between them. The CDR3 consists of 15 residues. The CDR3 bases are TGCAGCGTTGAAGAAAGGAACAGCTACCAAGAGACCCAGTACTTC. Translated, it gives CSVEERNSYQETQYF.

This clonotype was seen more than once but under ten times. The chain uses TRBV13 and TRBJ1-1, with unresolved D. V lost 7 bases and J lost 5, with 8 bases in between. Germline CDR1 reads PRHDT; CDR2 reads FYEKMQ (reference sequence). The CDR3 extends over 11 amino acids. CDR3 region: CASIRATEAFF. The CDR3 DNA sequence: TGTGCCAGCATACGGGCAACTGAAGCTTTCTTT.

Concerning this clonotype: Just one base apart from a much larger clone, this may be a read error. The chain recombines TRBV6-2 or TRBV6-3 with TRBJ2-5; perhaps TRBD1 as D (6 bases). The V end was cut by 6 bases, the J end by 5 bases, with 10 bases between. In germline, CDR1 is MNHEY, CDR2 SVGEGT. The CDR3 is made up of 12 amino acids. CDR3 sequence: CASSTGWETQYF. For the CDR3, the DNA is TGTGCCAGCAGCACAGGGTGGGAGACCCAGTACTTC.

The chain combines TRBV3-1 with TRBJ2-1; 11 bases fit TRBD2. CDR1 is LGHDT, CDR2 YNNKEL, per germline (reference sequence). The CDR3 is 14 amino acids. Unmatched junction bases numbered 1, after V lost 4 bases and J lost 5 bases. CDR3 nucleotide sequence: TGTGCCAGCAGCCTAGCGGGGGGGAACAATGAGCAGTTCTTC. Translated, it gives CASSLAGGNNEQFF.

This clonotype has just a few counts. The chain links TRBV12-3 or TRBV12-4 to TRBJ2-5, with 8 bases aligning to TRBD1. CDR3 length equals 14 residues. V was pared by 3 bases and J by 3 bases, with 3 bases of the junction left unmatched. The CDR3 sequence: CASSFLDREETQYF. The CDR3 coding sequence is TGTGCCAGCAGTTTCCTGGACAGGGAAGAGACCCAGTACTTC.

The rearrangement uses TRBV25-1 and TRBJ1-6; 7 bases align to TRBD1. This CDR3 is 14 amino acids long. Trimming at V came to 5 bases and at J to 7 bases, leaving 5 bases not matched to a gene. CDR1 is MGHDK, CDR2 SYGVNS, per germline. CDR3 DNA: TGTGCCAGCAGTCCCCTAGGGGGCAATTCACCCCTCCACTTT. Its protein is CASSPLGGNSPLHF.

V and J are TRBV5-1 and TRBJ2-5; the D is unclear. The germline CDR1 and CDR2 sequences are SGHRS and YFSETQ. The CDR3 extends over 14 amino acids. V shed 6 bases and J shed 1 base, with 13 bases lying between them. CDR3 nucleotide sequence: TGCGCCAGCACCCTCGGGCTAGGCCAAGAGACCCAGTACTTC. It codes for CASTLGLGQETQYF.

The genes are TRBV6-5 and TRBJ2-1; 8 nucleotides match TRBD1. The CDR3 has 16 amino acids. The germline gives CDR1 MNHEY, CDR2 SVGAGI. Losses at the gene ends were 4 bases for V and 7 bases for J; bases not matched to a gene: 12. The chain's CDR3 is CASSSIPQGARNEQFF. The DNA for the CDR3 is TGTGCCAGCAGTTCGATCCCCCAGGGGGCGCGTAATGAGCAGTTCTTC.

This clonotype was seen a few times. V and J are TRBV7-2 and TRBJ1-1, with D possibly being TRBD1 (6 bases). The germline V and J ends were trimmed by 5 bases and 6 bases, with 19 bases remaining between them. This CDR3 spans 15 amino acids. Germline loops: CDR1 SGHTA, CDR2 FQGNSA. The CDR3 DNA reads TGTGCCAGCAGCCCACGGGGGACAAGGGGCCCTGAAGCTTTCTTT. Residues: CASSPRGTRGPEAFF.

The gene calls are TRBV20-1 and TRBJ1-5; 7 bases are a match to TRBD1. The CDR3 runs 15 residues. The germline V gene has CDR1 DFQATT and CDR2 SNEGSKA (reference sequence). The V segment lost 0 bases and the J segment 1 base; nucleotides outside the gene matches: 3. The CDR3 region is CSAREVRGSNQPQHF. The DNA of the CDR3 is TGCAGTGCTAGAGAAGTCAGGGGGAGCAATCAGCCCCAGCATTTT.

V is TRBV12-3 or TRBV12-4 and J is TRBJ2-1; the D gene could be TRBD1 or TRBD2 (5 bases each). The CDR3 has 15 residues. The germline V and J ends were trimmed by 5 bases and 6 bases, with 17 bases remaining between them. DNA for the CDR3: TGTGCCAGCAGTCCGGGACGAGGGTCCCTCAATGAGCAGTTCTTC. It yields the protein CASSPGRGSLNEQFF.

This clonotype has more than one count but fewer than ten. This chain links TRBV20-1 with TRBJ2-1; no reliable D call. Germline V gene lookup returns CDR1 DFQATT and CDR2 SNEGSKA (reference sequence). Trimming pared 6 bases from V and 0 bases from J, leaving 12 bases between. The CDR3 covers 14 residues. The CDR3 sequence is CSANRPVSYNEQFF. CDR3 nucleotides: TGCAGTGCCAACCGACCGGTCTCCTACAATGAGCAGTTCTTC.

The chain couples TRBV7-9 to TRBJ1-1, with D possibly being TRBD1 (5 bases). CDR1 and CDR2 from the germline V gene are SEHNR and FQNEAQ (reference sequence). V lost 1 base, J lost 9 bases, and 15 bases lay in between. The length of the CDR3 is 14 residues. CDR3 coding DNA: TGTGCCAGCAGCTTAGACGCCCTGACAGAGAAAGCTTTCTTT. It yields the protein CASSLDALTEKAFF.

The chain employs TRBV20-1 and TRBJ2-7, with unresolved D. The V gene's germline CDR1 is DFQATT and CDR2 SNEGSKA (reference sequence). This CDR3 spans 13 amino acids. Trimming stripped 6 bases from V and 0 bases from J, with 12 bases between. This CDR3 is CSAPGPSSYEQYF. DNA of the CDR3: TGCAGTGCCCCCGGACCCAGCTCCTACGAGCAGTACTTC.

A few counts support this clonotype. V usage is TRBV12-3 or TRBV12-4 and J usage is TRBJ1-2, with D uncertain. The V and J ends lost 5 bases and 7 bases respectively, with 17 bases between them. This CDR3 contains 14 residues. CDR3 nucleotides: TGTGCCAGCAGTCCTCAAGAGGATCGGAGTGGCTACACCTTC. It codes for CASSPQEDRSGYTF.

The V gene is TRBV7-2, the J gene TRBJ2-2; 7 nucleotides match TRBD1. The germline CDR1 and CDR2 sequences are SGHTA and FQGNSA. Trimming at V came to 3 bases and at J to 4 bases, leaving 5 bases not matched to a gene. The CDR3 extends over 15 amino acids. CDR3 residues: CASSLTTGLTGELFF. CDR3 nucleotide sequence: TGTGCCAGCAGCTTGACGACAGGGCTCACCGGGGAGCTGTTTTTT.

The chain recombines TRBV4-1 with TRBJ2-1; maybe TRBD2 (6 bases). CDR3 length: 19 residues. With 0 bases removed from V and 4 bases from J, the gap between germline ends came to 22 bases. CDR1 MGHRA and CDR2 YSYEKL come from the germline V gene. CDR3 sequence (DNA): TGCGCCAGCAGCCAAGAAGAACTAGCTAATAGTCCCTATTACAATGAGCAGTTCTTC. Protein product: CASSQEELANSPYYNEQFF.

This clonotype occurred a few times. The genes are TRBV10-3 and TRBJ2-1; 11 nucleotides agree with TRBD2. Germline V gene sequence: CDR1 ENHRY, CDR2 SYGVKD. The CDR3 covers 16 residues. Trimming took 6 bases from V and 8 from J; bases not matched to a gene: 12. CDR3 in DNA: TGTGCCATCAGCCTTTATACTAGCGGGGGTCGGCATGAGCAGTTCTTC. Encoded protein: CAISLYTSGGRHEQFF.

This clonotype was counted many times. The V gene is TRBV7-9, the J gene TRBJ2-1; D may correspond to TRBD1 or TRBD2 (5 bases each). The CDR3 loop spans 15 amino acids. Germline V gene sequence: CDR1 SEHNR, CDR2 FQNEAQ (reference sequence). V was pared by 3 bases and J by 0 bases, with 9 bases between. CDR3 sequence (DNA): TGTGCCAGCAGCTTGGGACGGGGCTCCTACAATGAGCAGTTCTTC. It codes for CASSLGRGSYNEQFF. Filled out from reference TRBV7-9 and TRBJ2-1, the complete variable domain reads DTGVSQNPRHKITKRGQNVTFRCDPISEHNRLYWYRQTLGQGPEFLTYFQNEAQLEKSRLLSDRFSAERPKGSFSTLEIQRTEQGDSAMYLCASSLGRGSYNEQFFGPGTRLTVL.

In its sample, this clonotype was seen a few times. The chain uses TRBV28 and TRBJ2-7; 10 bases are shared with TRBD1. Per the germline V gene, CDR1 is MDHEN and CDR2 is SYDVKM. V lost 7 bases to trimming and J lost 5 bases; unmatched junction nucleotides: 5. CDR3 size: 13 residues. CDR3 nucleotide sequence: TGTGCCAGCACGGGACAGGGGTTGGACGAGCAGTACGTC. Residues: CASTGQGLDEQYV.

This clonotype has a handful of counts. The rearrangement uses TRBV19 and TRBJ2-3; 7 positions agree with TRBD2. This CDR3 has 16 amino acids. Germline CDR1 is LNHDA and CDR2 is SQIVND (reference sequence). Losses at the gene ends were 7 bases for V and 0 bases for J; bases not matched to a gene: 10. CDR3 sequence (DNA): TGTGCCAGTACCCATGGCCGGCGGGAGAGCACAGATACGCAGTATTTT. This codes for CASTHGRRESTDTQYF.

The rearrangement joins TRBV25-1 to TRBJ1-5; D ambiguous. V was shortened by 1 base and J by 11 bases, with 15 bases between the two germline ends. The CDR3 spans 14 residues. Germline CDR1 MGHDK, CDR2 SYGVNS. As DNA, the CDR3 is TGTGCCAGCAGTGAATCTACTCTCGGTGGAGCCCAGCATTTT. It encodes CASSESTLGGAQHF.

The chain employs TRBV9 and TRBJ2-5, with D maybe TRBD2 (7 bases). There are 16 residues in the CDR3. Trimming removed 4 bases at V and 4 bases at J, with 20 bases between. Germline V gives CDR1 SGDLS, CDR2 YYNGEE. The DNA of the CDR3 is TGTGCCAGCAGCCTCAGCTACGGGGGGCGGGCAGAGACCCAGTACTTC. It encodes CASSLSYGGRAETQYF.

The CDR3 loop reads CASSFLLAGIQETQYF. The CDR3 DNA reads as TGTGCCAGCAGCTTTTTGCTAGCGGGGATCCAAGAGACCCAGTACTTC. This chain links TRBV5-5 with TRBJ2-5, with TRBD2 matching 9 bases. The junction had 6 bases not matched to a gene; V was cut back by 2 bases and J by 1 base. Germline CDR1 reads SGHKS; CDR2 reads YYEKEE (reference sequence). CDR3 length: 16 residues.

This chain links TRBV5-1 with TRBJ1-4, with a tentative D call TRBD1 (6 bases). Germline-derived CDR1 and CDR2 are SGHRS and YFSETQ. The ends were cut back, 2 bases at V and 8 bases at J, with 16 bases in the middle. CDR3 length: 15 amino acids. The CDR3 reads CASSFTRGPREKLFF. As DNA, the CDR3 is TGCGCCAGCAGCTTCACCCGGGGGCCGAGGGAAAAACTGTTTTTT.